The entry below describes one T cell receptor beta chain. Its specific antigen is unknown. Base qualities are not recorded, but no much larger clone differs from it by a single base. The immunoSEQ Assay, a bias-controlled multiplex PCR, was used to amplify TCRbeta CDR3 regions from genomic DNA. The published analysis was carried out like this. The number of nucleated cells in each sample was estimated from the amplification of reference gene primers within the assay. Sequence reads were collapsed and filtered to measure the absolute abundance of every unique TCRbeta CDR3 rearrangement. For each sample, productive Simpson clonality was calculated by taking the square root of Simpson's diversity index across productive rearrangements. TCRdb took over this immuneACCESS table, retaining in-frame rearrangements with V and J assigned. Such tables are incomplete; in checked studies, under half of the missing clones stem from an unresolved V gene, and the remainder is unexplained. V and J calls and clone size are given by that table; D and trimming were obtained from the DNA. Present in this sample are hundreds of thousands of clones, approximately 85% of which were seen just once. About 2% of the sample lies in the top ten.

The data were obtained in a study of blood T cell repertoires in COVID-19 (TCRdb year 2020). General notes on the study: Collaborator samples came from the United States, Italy and Spain and covered acute and convalescent phases of COVID-19. The material from the prospective study consisted of cDNA or gDNA derived from T cells, B-cell-depleted T cells, or PBMCs. Subjects who had been exposed to COVID-19, were actively infected with it, or had recovered from it provided the deeply sampled blood TCRbeta repertoires that made up the dataset. The repertoires were released in a freely available public database intended as a resource for research on the immune response to SARS-CoV-2. The samples were drawn from two sources: the first 160 participants of the ongoing ImmuneRACE study, and 1,254 subjects contributed by 6 global collaborators. The sample metadata nearly always contained a de-identified subject ID, COVID-19 status, age in years and sex. Where available, HLA class I and class II types were taken from metadata supplied by the sample provider and were not determined by assay-based typing.

Findings and caveats that apply to the study as a whole: The amount of clinical and demographic metadata varied by source and participant and was provided uncurated.

Participants in the prospective study were aged about 18 to 95 years, lived in 24 United States geographic areas, and enrolled through a virtual design. In the prospective study, cohorts were assigned on the basis of participant-reported clinical history obtained from a screening survey and a study questionnaire. Recovered participants in ImmuneRACE Cohort 3 were defined as having two consecutive negative NP/OP PCR tests, clearance from a healthcare professional, or resolution of symptoms. Mobile phlebotomists in the prospective study collected whole blood, serum and a nasopharyngeal or oropharyngeal swab from every participant. Prospective study participants could optionally give additional blood draws and questionnaires over a roughly 2-month period. Prospective study blood samples were shipped either frozen or at room temperature before DNA extraction. The CDR3, from cysteine to phenylalanine, totals 16 residues. Only the CDR3 portion is preserved as DNA: 48 bases, with reading frame beginning at the first base. Ends trimmed: V by 1 base, J by 9 bases; bases unmatched to a gene: 7. Per the germline V gene (reference sequence), SEHNR is the CDR1 and FQNEAQ is the CDR2.

The chain is encoded by TRBV7-9 joined to TRBJ1-6; TRBD1 aligns with 9 central bases. The sample consisted of PBMCs or T cells enriched from blood (not recorded which). The TCR originated in a man aged 25 to 45 who had recovered from COVID-19. Here is the DNA: TGTGCCAGCAGCTTAGGTACGGGACAGGGTACTTCACCCCTCCACTTT. Translation gives CASSLGTGQGTSPLHF. Supplemented by the reference TRBV7-9 and TRBJ1-6 proteins around the CDR3, the complete variable domain is DTGVSQNPRHKITKRGQNVTFRCDPISEHNRLYWYRQTLGQGPEFLTYFQNEAQLEKSRLLSDRFSAERPKGSFSTLEIQRTEQGDSAMYLCASSLGTGQGTSPLHFGNGTRLTVT.